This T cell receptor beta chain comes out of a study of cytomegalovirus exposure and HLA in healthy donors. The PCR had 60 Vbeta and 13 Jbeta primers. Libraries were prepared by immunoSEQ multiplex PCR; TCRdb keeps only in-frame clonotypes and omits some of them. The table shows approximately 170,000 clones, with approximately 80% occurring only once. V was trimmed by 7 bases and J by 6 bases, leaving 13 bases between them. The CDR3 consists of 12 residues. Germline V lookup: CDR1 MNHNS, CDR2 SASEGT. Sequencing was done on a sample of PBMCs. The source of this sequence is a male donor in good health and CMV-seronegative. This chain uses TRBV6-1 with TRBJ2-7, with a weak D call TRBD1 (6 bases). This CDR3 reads CASTQGRGEQYF. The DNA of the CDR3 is TGTGCCAGCACCCAGGGGCGAGGCGAGCAGTACTTC.